These 11 T cell receptor beta chains were sequenced from one sample in a study of immune heterogeneity within non-small cell lung tumors. TCR beta CDR3 was amplified by multiplex PCR, first round nine to eleven cycles, 32 V and 13 J primers. In TCRdb, the multiplex PCR reads were re-called with MiXCR into one record per CDR3 protein. Here the sample spans approximately 21,000 distinct CDR3 sequences, around 28% being singletons. Bulk tumor genomic DNA, 600 ng per sample, was the template. Widely spaced biopsies, several per primary tumor, were obtained at surgery. Untreated, newly diagnosed non-small cell lung cancer patients underwent curative surgery. Sample: lung tumor tissue. Source of these receptors: a man aged 40-55 years with non-small cell lung cancer.

This clonotype was detected once. A much larger clone is a single base away; this may be a read error. In this CDR3 the conserved last residue, phenylalanine or tryptophan, is missing, so a read error is likely. J is TRBJ1-2 and V is TRBV6-2 or TRBV6-3; 7 bases are shared with TRBD1. Germline values: CDR1 MNHEY, CDR2 SVGEGT. Losses at the gene ends were 5 bases for V and 0 bases for J; bases not matched to a gene: 9. The CDR3 totals 16 residues. The CDR3 coding sequence is TGTGCCAGCAGTAAACTTCAGGGGGTAGCTAACTATGGCTACACCCTC. It specifies CASSKLQGVANYGYTL.

This clonotype was seen many times. The chain joins TRBV20-1 to TRBJ2-7; 8 bases align to TRBD1. Germline CDR1 DFQATT, CDR2 SNEGSKA (reference sequence). CDR3 length: 14 residues. Unmatched junction bases numbered 6, after V lost 3 bases and J lost 2 bases. The CDR3, as DNA: TGCAGTGCTAGGAGACAGGGGAGTGCCTACGAGCAGTACTTC. Encoded protein: CSARRQGSAYEQYF.

The V gene is TRBV10-3, the J gene TRBJ1-1; D uncertain. The germline CDR1 and CDR2 sequences are ENHRY and SYGVKD. Between the trimmed V and J ends, which lost 4 bases and 0 bases, there was a span of 9 bases. The CDR3 sequence is 14 residues long. CDR3 protein: CAISAVRVNTEAFF. The CDR3 coding sequence is TGTGCCATCAGTGCTGTTAGGGTGAACACTGAAGCTTTCTTT.

The V call is TRBV28, the J call TRBJ1-1; TRBD1 might be the D (6 bases). This CDR3 contains 15 residues. With 1 base removed from V and 1 base from J, the gap between germline ends came to 10 bases. Germline CDR1 and CDR2: MDHEN and SYDVKM. The DNA for the CDR3 is TGTGCCAGCAGTTTATTATCCAGGGGGAACACTGAAGCTTTCTTT. Its protein product is CASSLLSRGNTEAFF.

The V gene is TRBV13, the J gene TRBJ2-2, with 7 bases fitting TRBD1. Germline values: CDR1 PRHDT, CDR2 FYEKMQ (reference sequence). The CDR3 has 14 amino acids. The V and J ends lost 5 bases and 3 bases, in that order; junction bases with no gene match: 3. CDR3 sequence (DNA): TGTGCCAGCAGCCAAGGACAGGACACCGGGGAGCTGTTTTTT. Translated: CASSQGQDTGELFF.

In its sample, this clonotype was seen many times. The J gene is TRBJ2-7, the V gene TRBV3-1, with D possibly matching TRBD1 (5 bases). Between the trimmed V and J ends, which lost 6 bases and 9 bases, there was a span of 12 bases. This CDR3 has 11 amino acids. Germline CDR1 and CDR2: LGHDT and YNNKEL (reference sequence). The CDR3 loop reads CASSKGQVQYF. The CDR3 DNA reads as TGTGCCAGCAGTAAAGGACAAGTGCAGTACTTC.

Worth noting for this clonotype: A much larger clone is a single base away; this may be a read error. The gene calls are TRBV20-1 and TRBJ1-2; no firm D call. Germline loops: CDR1 DFQATT, CDR2 SNEGSKA (reference sequence). The CDR3 is 13 residues long. The CDR3 DNA follows: TGCAGTGCTAGAGATCTCGGCGCCTATCGCTACACCTTC. Its protein is CSARDLGAYRYTF.

This sequence joins TRBV3-1 and TRBJ2-2; no firm D call. The V end lost 5 bases, the J end lost 7 bases, and 11 bases lay between the germline ends. CDR1 is LGHDT, CDR2 YNNKEL, per germline (reference sequence). The CDR3 has 13 amino acids. CDR3 amino acids: CASSFSVIGELFF. The DNA for the CDR3 is TGTGCCAGCAGCTTCTCGGTGATCGGGGAGCTGTTTTTT.

The gene calls are TRBV5-6 and TRBJ1-2, with D unresolved. The CDR3 contains 13 residues. Germline CDR1 SGHDT, CDR2 YYEEEE. V lost 3 bases and J lost 8, with 14 bases in between. CDR3 bases: TGTGCCAGCAGCTCTTGGGCGCATGGGGGCTACACCTTC. Its translation: CASSSWAHGGYTF.

Comments on this clonotype: A much bigger clone sits one base away, suggesting this may be a read error. The chain links TRBV11-1 to TRBJ2-7; 11 nucleotides line up with TRBD1. The CDR3 runs to 15 residues. Looked up from germline, CDR1 is SGHAT and CDR2 is FQDESV (reference sequence). The CDR3 sequence is CASSLGRDRGYDQYF. CDR3 bases: TGTGCCAGCAGCTTAGGCCGGGACAGGGGGTACGACCAGTACTTC. The complete variable domain, with remaining parts taken from reference TRBV11-1 and TRBJ2-7, reads EAEVAQSPRYKITEKSQAVAFWCDPISGHATLYWYRQILGQGPELLVQFQDESVVDDSQLPKDRFSAERLKGVDSTLKIQPAELGDSAMYLCASSLGRDRGYDQYFGPGTRLTVT.

This clonotype was found a few times. V is TRBV7-2 and J is TRBJ2-1, with 11 nucleotides matching TRBD2. CDR3 size: 15 residues. Germline CDR1 and CDR2: SGHTA and FQGNSA. V was pared by 5 bases and J by 4 bases, with 4 bases of the junction left unmatched. CDR3 DNA: TGTGCCAGCAGCGCTACTAGCGGGAGATACAATGAGCAGTTCTTC. Protein product: CASSATSGRYNEQFF.